This T cell receptor (beta chain) was recovered during a study of T cells in Graves' hyperthyroidism and ophthalmopathy. Germline loops: CDR1 ENHRY, CDR2 SYGVKD. Trimming removed 7 bases at V and 2 bases at J, with 11 bases between. The CDR3 contains 13 residues. Regions amplified from RNA transcripts were the TCR beta CDR3 regions. TCR CDR3 regions were first amplified by RT-PCR with HTBI primers. TCRdb processed the multiplex PCR reads anew with MiXCR; each CDR3 protein has one entry. The repertoire has hundreds of thousands of distinct CDR3 sequences, roughly 15% of them found once; the top ten carry roughly an eighth. The table lists this clonotype with many counts. Its antigen is not known. The PBMCs were sourced from fresh peripheral blood (about 9.7 ml). Findings of the study overall: Ophthalmopathy was identified by the model a median about seven months ahead of onset. Through a model of 13 V-J features, ophthalmopathy was separated from stable hyperthyroidism. Appearing also in blood were most of the thyroid clonotypes expanded above 0.001.

Specimen: blood. The rearrangement uses TRBV10-3 and TRBJ2-5; weak D call: TRBD1 (7 bases). The origin of this receptor is a woman between 50 and 59 years old with Graves' ophthalmopathy. CDR3 protein: CAINRGGQETQYF. The DNA of the CDR3 is TGTGCCATCAACAGGGGAGGACAAGAGACCCAGTACTTC.